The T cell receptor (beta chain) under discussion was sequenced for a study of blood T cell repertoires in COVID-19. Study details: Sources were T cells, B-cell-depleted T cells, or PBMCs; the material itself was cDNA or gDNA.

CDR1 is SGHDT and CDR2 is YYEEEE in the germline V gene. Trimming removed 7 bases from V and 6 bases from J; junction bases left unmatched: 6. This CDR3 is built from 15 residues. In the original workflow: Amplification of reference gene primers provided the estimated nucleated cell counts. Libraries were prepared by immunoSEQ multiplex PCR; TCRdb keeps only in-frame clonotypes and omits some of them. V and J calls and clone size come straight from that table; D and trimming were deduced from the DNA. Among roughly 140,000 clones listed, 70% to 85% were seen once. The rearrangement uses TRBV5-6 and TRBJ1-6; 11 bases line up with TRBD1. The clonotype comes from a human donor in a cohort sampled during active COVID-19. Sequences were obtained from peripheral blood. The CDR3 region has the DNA TGTGCCAGCGGCCCCGGGACAGGGGGTAATTCACCCCTCCACTTT. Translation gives CASGPGTGGNSPLHF.